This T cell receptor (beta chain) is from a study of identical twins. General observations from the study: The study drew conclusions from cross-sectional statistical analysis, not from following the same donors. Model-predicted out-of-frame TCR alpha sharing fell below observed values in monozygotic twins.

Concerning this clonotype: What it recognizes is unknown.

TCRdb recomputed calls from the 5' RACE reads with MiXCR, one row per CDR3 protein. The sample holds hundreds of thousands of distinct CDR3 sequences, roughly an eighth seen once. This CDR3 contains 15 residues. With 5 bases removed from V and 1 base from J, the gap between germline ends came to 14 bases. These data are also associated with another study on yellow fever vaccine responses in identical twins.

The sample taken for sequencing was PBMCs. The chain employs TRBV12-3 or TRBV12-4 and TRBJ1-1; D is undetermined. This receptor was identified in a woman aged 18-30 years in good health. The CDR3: CASSPERLENTEAFF. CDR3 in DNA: TGTGCCAGCAGTCCGGAAAGGCTGGAGAACACTGAAGCTTTCTTT.